This TCR beta chain was observed in a study of beta chain features in type 1 diabetes. Study conclusions and caveats: Significant though moderate, a shortening of TCRB CDR3s appeared in all four CD4+ subsets of Type 1 diabetes patients. Whether TCRB rearrangement is influenced by HLA type was left unresolved in this analysis.

Isolation of CD4+ naive, central memory, regulatory and stem cell-like memory cells was achieved by sorting via CD45RO/CCR7/CD25/CD127/CD95/CD27. As every portion of the isolated RNA was reverse transcribed, the sequencing read expressed TCRB transcripts. The repertoire was sequenced with immunoSEQ multiplex PCR; TCRdb's copy has only in-frame clones and lacks some. There are about 160,000 clones in the sample; 9% to 10% occur only once, and around 2.5% lies in the top ten. The CDR3 totals 12 residues. Germline CDR1 SEHNR, CDR2 FQNEAQ (reference sequence). V lost 5 bases and J lost 8, with 12 bases in between. Details on this clone: Its specificity is not known.

The sequenced sample consisted of central memory CD4+ T cells from blood. This chain joins TRBV7-9 and TRBJ1-2; D unclear. The source of this sequence is a young woman in good health. CDR3 amino acids: CASSPLEGGYTF. The CDR3 DNA follows: TGTGCCAGCAGCCCCCTAGAGGGCGGCTACACCTTC.